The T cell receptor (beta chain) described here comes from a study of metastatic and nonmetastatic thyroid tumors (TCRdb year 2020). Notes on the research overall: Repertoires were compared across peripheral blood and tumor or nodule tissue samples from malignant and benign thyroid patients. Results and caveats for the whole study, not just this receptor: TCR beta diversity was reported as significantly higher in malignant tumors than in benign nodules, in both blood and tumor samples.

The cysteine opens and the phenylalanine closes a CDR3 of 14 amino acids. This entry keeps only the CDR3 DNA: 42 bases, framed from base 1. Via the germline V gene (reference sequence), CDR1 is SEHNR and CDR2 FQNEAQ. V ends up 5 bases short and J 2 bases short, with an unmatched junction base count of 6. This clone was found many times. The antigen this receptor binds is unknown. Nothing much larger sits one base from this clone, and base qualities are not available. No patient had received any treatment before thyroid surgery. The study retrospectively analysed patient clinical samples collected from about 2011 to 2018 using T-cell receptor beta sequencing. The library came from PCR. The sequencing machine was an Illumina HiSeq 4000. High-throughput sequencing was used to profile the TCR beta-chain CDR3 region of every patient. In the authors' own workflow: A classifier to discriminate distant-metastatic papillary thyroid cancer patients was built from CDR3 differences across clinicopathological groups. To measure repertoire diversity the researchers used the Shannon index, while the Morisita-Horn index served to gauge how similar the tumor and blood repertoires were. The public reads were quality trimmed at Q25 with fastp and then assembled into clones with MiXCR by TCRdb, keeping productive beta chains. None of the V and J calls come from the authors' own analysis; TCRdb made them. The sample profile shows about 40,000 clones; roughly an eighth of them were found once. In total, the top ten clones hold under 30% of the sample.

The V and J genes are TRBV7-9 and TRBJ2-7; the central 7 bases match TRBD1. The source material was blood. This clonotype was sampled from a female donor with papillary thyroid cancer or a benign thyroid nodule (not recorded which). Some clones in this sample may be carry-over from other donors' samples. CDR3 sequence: CASSPDRPPYEQYF. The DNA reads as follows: TGTGCCAGCAGCCCGGACAGGCCACCCTACGAGCAGTACTTC.